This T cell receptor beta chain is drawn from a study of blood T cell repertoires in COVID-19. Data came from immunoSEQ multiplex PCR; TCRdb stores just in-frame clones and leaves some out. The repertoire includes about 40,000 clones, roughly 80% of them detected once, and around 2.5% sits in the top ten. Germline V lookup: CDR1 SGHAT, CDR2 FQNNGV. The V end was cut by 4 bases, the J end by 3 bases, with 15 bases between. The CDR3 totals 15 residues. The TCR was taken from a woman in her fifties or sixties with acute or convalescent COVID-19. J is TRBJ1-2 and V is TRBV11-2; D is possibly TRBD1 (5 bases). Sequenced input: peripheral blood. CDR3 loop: CASSYSVEGDYGYTF. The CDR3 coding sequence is TGTGCCAGCAGCTACTCCGTGGAAGGGGACTATGGCTACACCTTC. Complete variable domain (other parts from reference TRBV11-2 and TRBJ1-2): EAGVAQSPRYKIIEKRQSVAFWCNPISGHATLYWYQQILGQGPKLLIQFQNNGVVDDSQLPKDRFSAERLKGVDSTLKIQPAKLEDSAVYLCASSYSVEGDYGYTFGSGTRLTVV.